The present entry profiles one T cell receptor beta chain with its context. This specimen belongs to a study of blood T cell repertoires in COVID-19. The participants were between roughly 18 and 89 years old and came from about two dozen US areas. Self-reported history from a screening survey and questionnaire set each donor's cohort. The recovered donors of Cohort 3 showed two negative PCRs, clearance, or symptom resolution. Generated by immunoSEQ multiplex PCR, the TCRdb table keeps only in-frame clones and is missing some. This sample carries about 330,000 clones, about 85% of them seen once, and the ten largest clones take around 5.9%. This CDR3 comprises 16 residues. Germline V CDR1 and CDR2: SGHRS, YFSETQ. V lost 3 bases, J lost 1 base, and 14 bases lay in between.

The sequenced sample was PBMCs or T cells enriched from blood (not recorded which). The genes are TRBV5-1 and TRBJ2-1; a possible D gene is TRBD2 (6 bases). The clonotype originates from a woman aged 30 to 39 who had recovered from COVID-19. The CDR3 nucleotides are TGCGCCAGCAGCTCAGTCGTAGGGAGGTCCTACAATGAGCAGTTCTTC. Protein sequence: CASSSVVGRSYNEQFF.